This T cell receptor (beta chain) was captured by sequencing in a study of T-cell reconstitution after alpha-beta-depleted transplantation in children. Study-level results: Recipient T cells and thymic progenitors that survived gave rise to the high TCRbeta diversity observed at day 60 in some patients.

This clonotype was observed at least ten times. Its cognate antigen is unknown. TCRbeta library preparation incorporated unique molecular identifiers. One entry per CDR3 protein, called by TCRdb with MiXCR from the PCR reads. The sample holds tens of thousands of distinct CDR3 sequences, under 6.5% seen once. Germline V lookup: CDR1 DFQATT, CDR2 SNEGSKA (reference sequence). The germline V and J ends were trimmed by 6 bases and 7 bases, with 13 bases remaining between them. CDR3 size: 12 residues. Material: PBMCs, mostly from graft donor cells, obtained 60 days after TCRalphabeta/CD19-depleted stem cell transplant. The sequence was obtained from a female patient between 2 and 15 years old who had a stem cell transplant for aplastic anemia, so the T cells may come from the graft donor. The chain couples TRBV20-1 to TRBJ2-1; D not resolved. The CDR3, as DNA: TGCAGTGCGAGCAGCTACCGTAATGAGCAGTTCTTC. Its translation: CSASSYRNEQFF.